This T cell receptor (beta chain) was retrieved from a study of blood T cells in healthy people across ages. Study observations and caveats: Fewer expanded clones and more diversity marked long-lived versus aged donors. Naive and antigen-experienced cells were not separated, limiting conclusive comparison.

Germline CDR1 LGHDT, CDR2 YNNKEL (reference sequence). The CDR3 is made up of 12 amino acids. Trimming took 7 bases from V and 9 from J, leaving 13 bases between them. Next came a second PCR, run for roughly 6 to 11 cycles, which used a sample-barcoded 5' primer along with a J-beta primer mix. Each sample yielded at least 3 million CDR3-containing paired-end reads. One entry per CDR3 protein results from TCRdb running MiXCR on the 5' RACE reads. The sample has roughly 1.5 million distinct CDR3 sequences, 35% to 45% seen once. With regard to this clonotype: The antigen is unknown.

Isolated PBMCs totaled at least 7 million in each sample. The clonotype comes from a woman between 18 and 29 years old in good health. Sequencing used blood. This chain connects TRBV3-1 to TRBJ2-1, with no clear D. CDR3 amino acids: CASTQLGLEQFF. The CDR3 DNA reads as TGTGCCAGCACTCAGTTGGGCCTTGAGCAGTTCTTC.